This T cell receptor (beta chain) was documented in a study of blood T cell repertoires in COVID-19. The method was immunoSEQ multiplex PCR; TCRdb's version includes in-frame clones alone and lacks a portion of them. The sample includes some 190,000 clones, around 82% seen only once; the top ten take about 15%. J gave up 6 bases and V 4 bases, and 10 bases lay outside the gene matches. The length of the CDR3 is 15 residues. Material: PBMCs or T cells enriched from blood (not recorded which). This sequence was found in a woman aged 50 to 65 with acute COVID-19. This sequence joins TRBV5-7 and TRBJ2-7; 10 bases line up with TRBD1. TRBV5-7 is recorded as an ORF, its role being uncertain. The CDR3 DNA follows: TGTGCCAGCAGCAAATGGGACAGGGGAAAATCCGAGCAGTACGTC. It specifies CASSKWDRGKSEQYV.